The present T cell receptor beta chain was sequenced within a study of immune evolution from preneoplasia to lung adenocarcinoma. Whole-study findings and limits: Top clone share appeared to fall from AAH through AIS, MIA, adenocarcinoma. Highest clonality occurred in KRAS-mutant, not EGFR-mutant or double wild-type, nodules.

Between the mid-2010s and the late 2010s, patients underwent resection in Japan or China. With regard to this clone: Its antigen is undetermined.

The method was immunoSEQ multiplex PCR; TCRdb's version includes in-frame clones alone and lacks a portion of them. The profile covers about 41,000 clones, with less than 85% appearing a single time and about 4.7% taken by the ten largest. The sequenced material came from FFPE invasive lung adenocarcinoma tissue. The receptor's source is a person between 55 and 69 years old with lung adenocarcinoma.

As DNA, the CDR3 is TGTGCCAGCAGCCAAGCCCGGCCTTTTGTGGGCGGGGAGCTGTTTTTT. This gives the protein CASSQARPFVGGELFF. V gene TRBV14 combines with J gene TRBJ2-2; D is uncertain. V lost 1 base and J 7 bases, leaving 16 bases between the germline ends. CDR1 SGHDN and CDR2 FVKESK come from the germline V gene. The CDR3 length is 16 residues.